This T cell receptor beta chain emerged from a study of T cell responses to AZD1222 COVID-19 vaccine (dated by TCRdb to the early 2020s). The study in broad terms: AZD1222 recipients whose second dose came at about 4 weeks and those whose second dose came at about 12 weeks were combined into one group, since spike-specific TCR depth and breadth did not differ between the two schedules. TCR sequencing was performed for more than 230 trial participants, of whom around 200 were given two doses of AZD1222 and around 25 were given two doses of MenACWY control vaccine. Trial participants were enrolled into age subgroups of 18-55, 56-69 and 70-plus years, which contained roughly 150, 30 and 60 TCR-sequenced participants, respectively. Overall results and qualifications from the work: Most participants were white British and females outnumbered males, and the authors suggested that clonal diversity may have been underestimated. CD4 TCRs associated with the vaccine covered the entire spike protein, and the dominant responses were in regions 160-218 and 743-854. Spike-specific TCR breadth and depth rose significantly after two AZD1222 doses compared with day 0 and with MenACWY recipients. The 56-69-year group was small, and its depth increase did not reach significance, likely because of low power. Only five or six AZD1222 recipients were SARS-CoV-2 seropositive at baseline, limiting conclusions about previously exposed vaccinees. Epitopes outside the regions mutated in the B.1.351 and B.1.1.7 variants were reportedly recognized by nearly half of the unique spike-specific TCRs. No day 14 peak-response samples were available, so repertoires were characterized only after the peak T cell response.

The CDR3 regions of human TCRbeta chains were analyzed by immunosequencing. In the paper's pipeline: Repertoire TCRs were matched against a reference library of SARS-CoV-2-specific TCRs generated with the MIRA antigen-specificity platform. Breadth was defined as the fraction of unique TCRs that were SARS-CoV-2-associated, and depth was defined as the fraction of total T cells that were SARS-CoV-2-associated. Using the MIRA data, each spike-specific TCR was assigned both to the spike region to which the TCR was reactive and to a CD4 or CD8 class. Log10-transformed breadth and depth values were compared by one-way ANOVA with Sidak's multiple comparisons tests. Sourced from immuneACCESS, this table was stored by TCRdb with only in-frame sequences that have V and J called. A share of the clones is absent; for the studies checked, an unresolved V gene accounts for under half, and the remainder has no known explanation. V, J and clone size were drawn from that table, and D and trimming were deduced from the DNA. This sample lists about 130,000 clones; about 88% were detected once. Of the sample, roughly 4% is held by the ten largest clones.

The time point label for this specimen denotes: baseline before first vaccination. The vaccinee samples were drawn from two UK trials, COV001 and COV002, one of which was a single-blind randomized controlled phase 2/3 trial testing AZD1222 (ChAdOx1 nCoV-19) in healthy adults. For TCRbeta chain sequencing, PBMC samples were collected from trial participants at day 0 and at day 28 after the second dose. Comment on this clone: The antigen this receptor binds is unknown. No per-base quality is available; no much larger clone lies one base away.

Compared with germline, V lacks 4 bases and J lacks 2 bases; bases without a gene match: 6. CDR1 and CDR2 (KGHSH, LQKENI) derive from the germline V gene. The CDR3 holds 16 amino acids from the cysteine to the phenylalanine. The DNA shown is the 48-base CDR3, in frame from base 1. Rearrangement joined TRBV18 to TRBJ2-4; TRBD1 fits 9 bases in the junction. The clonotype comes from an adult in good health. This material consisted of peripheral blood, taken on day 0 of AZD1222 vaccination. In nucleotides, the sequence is TGTGCCAGCTCACAAACAGGGGGCGCGACCAAAAACATTCAGTACTTC. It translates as CASSQTGGATKNIQYF.